The rows below give T cell receptor beta chains drawn from one sample of a study of graft-versus-host responses after intestinal transplantation. This table comes from immunoSEQ multiplex PCR, and its TCRdb copy is limited to in-frame clones, with some not included. The sample lists around 31,000 clones; approximately 83% were seen once. These TCRs are of unknown antigen specificity. Sequences were derived from unstimulated CD8+ T cells sorted from spleen or lymph node cells, sampled before intestinal transplant. These receptors were obtained from a human donor who received an intestinal transplant. Both conserved end residues are part of each CDR3. A D gene is named only where the DNA matches it firmly. Size is stated for part of the rows, as once, few or many counts, or as a class when the clone is expanded.

CDR3,DNA,J,V,D,size
CASSPLGAGTYEQYF,TGTGCCAGCTCACCTCTAGGAGCGGGGACCTACGAGCAGTACTTC,TRBJ2-7,TRBV18,TRBD2,-
CASSQVTPGITYEQYF,TGCGCCAGCAGCCAAGTCACACCGGGAATAACCTACGAGCAGTACTTC,TRBJ2-7,TRBV4-1,-,-
CASSQVTAGASYEQYF,TGCGCCAGCAGCCAAGTTACTGCGGGAGCTTCCTACGAGCAGTACTTC,TRBJ2-7,TRBV4-1,TRBD2,-
CASSPARAINTGELFF,TGCGCCAGCAGCCCCGCGAGGGCTATCAACACCGGGGAGCTGTTTTTT,TRBJ2-2,TRBV4-1,-,-
CASSQEASYYEQYF,TGCGCCAGCAGCCAAGAGGCTTCTTACTACGAGCAGTACTTC,TRBJ2-7,TRBV4-1,-,-
CASSQGLGILDEQFF,TGTGCCAGCAGCCAAGGACTAGGAATTTTAGATGAGCAGTTCTTC,TRBJ2-1,TRBV4-2,-,-
CASSSGTGVNEQFF,TGTGCCAGCAGTTCCGGGACAGGGGTCAATGAGCAGTTCTTC,TRBJ2-1,TRBV6-6,TRBD1,few
CASSLVGAENYGYTF,TGTGCCAGCAGCTTAGTAGGGGCAGAAAACTATGGCTACACCTTC,TRBJ1-2,TRBV7-9,-,-
CASSKRGQRYEQYF,TGTGCCAGCAGTAAACGGGGACAGCGTTACGAGCAGTACTTC,TRBJ2-7,TRBV6-5,TRBD1,-
CASSLVTTQGPYEQYF,TGTGCCAGCAGCTTAGTGACTACCCAAGGTCCCTACGAGCAGTACTTC,TRBJ2-7,TRBV7-9,-,-
CASSSLAGEQYF,TGTGCCAGCAGCTCCCTAGCGGGCGAGCAGTACTTC,TRBJ2-7,TRBV11-2,TRBD2,-
CASSFDPAGVDYNEQFF,TGTGCCAGCAGTTTTGATCCAGCGGGGGTGGACTACAATGAGCAGTTCTTC,TRBJ2-1,TRBV28,TRBD2,-
CASSSQTSANYNEQFF,TGTGCCAGCAGCTCGCAGACTAGCGCAAATTACAATGAGCAGTTCTTC,TRBJ2-1,TRBV7-9,TRBD2,-
CASSWIRQGAEAFF,TGTGCCAGCAGCTGGATTCGACAGGGGGCTGAAGCTTTCTTT,TRBJ1-1,TRBV7-8,TRBD1,-
CASSYRPGLNYGYTF,TGTGCCAGCAGTTACCGCCCAGGGCTTAACTATGGCTACACCTTC,TRBJ1-2,TRBV6-5,-,-
CASIPPTSGGGYEQFF,TGTGCCAGCATCCCCCCGACTAGCGGGGGGGGGTATGAGCAGTTCTTC,TRBJ2-1,TRBV7-9,TRBD2,-
CASSLRSTLNTEAFF,TGCGCCAGCAGCCTAAGGAGCACTTTGAACACTGAAGCTTTCTTT,TRBJ1-1,TRBV4-1,-,-
CASSDSQQGAKQFF,TGTGCCAGCAGTGACTCGCAACAGGGGGCAAAGCAGTTCTTC,TRBJ2-1,TRBV6-4,TRBD1,-
CASSSLGDRDYEQYF,TGTGCCAGCAGTTCCCTAGGGGACAGGGACTACGAGCAGTACTTC,TRBJ2-7,TRBV27,TRBD1,-
CASSWDNLGNNEQFF,TGTGCCAGCAGCTGGGACAATTTGGGAAACAATGAGCAGTTCTTC,TRBJ2-1,TRBV5-6,-,-
CAIIIERGSGTGELFF,TGTGCCATCATCATAGAACGGGGGAGTGGCACCGGGGAGCTGTTTTTT,TRBJ2-2,TRBV10-3,-,-
CASSPTTSSNQPQHF,TGTGCCAGCAGCCCAACGACATCGTCCAATCAGCCCCAGCATTTT,TRBJ1-5,TRBV7-9,-,few
CASSEPQAGLNNEQFF,TGTGCCAGCAGTGAACCCCAAGCGGGACTGAACAATGAGCAGTTCTTC,TRBJ2-1,TRBV6-1,TRBD2,few
CASSLPPDREEGYTF,TGTGCCAGCAGTTTACCTCCAGACAGGGAGGAAGGCTACACCTTC,TRBJ1-2,TRBV27,TRBD1,once
CASSFIRGLEETQYF,TGTGCCAGCAGTTTCATCAGGGGCCTCGAAGAGACCCAGTACTTC,TRBJ2-5,TRBV28,-,-
CASSPISGRTSEQYF,TGTGCCAGCAGCCCAATTAGCGGGAGGACGAGTGAGCAGTACTTC,TRBJ2-7,TRBV7-6,TRBD2,-
CASARLAGETDTQYF,TGTGCCAGCGCACGACTAGCGGGAGAGACAGATACGCAGTATTTT,TRBJ2-3,TRBV6-4,TRBD2,-
CASSREQGDLGGELFF,TGCGCCAGCAGCCGCGAACAGGGGGATTTAGGCGGGGAGCTGTTTTTT,TRBJ2-2,TRBV4-1,TRBD1,-
CASKMDSGGSNEQFF,TGTGCCAGCAAAATGGATAGCGGGGGGAGCAATGAGCAGTTCTTC,TRBJ2-1,TRBV28,TRBD2,once
CASSPLAGVGEQYF,TGTGCCAGCAGCCCCCTAGCGGGAGTCGGCGAGCAGTACTTC,TRBJ2-7,TRBV7-3,TRBD2,-
CASSPQGVSVGKETQYF,TGTGCCAGCAGCCCCCAGGGGGTATCAGTTGGAAAAGAGACCCAGTACTTC,TRBJ2-5,TRBV5-8,TRBD1,-
CASSGTGNSNTEAFF,TGTGCCAGCAGCGGGACAGGGAACTCGAACACTGAAGCTTTCTTT,TRBJ1-1,TRBV7-2,TRBD1,-
CASSLWEGERTAGYTF,TGTGCCAGCAGTTTATGGGAGGGAGAAAGAACGGCTGGCTACACCTTC,TRBJ1-2,TRBV28,-,once
CASSSGQPISNQPQHF,TGTGCCAGCAGCTCCGGACAGCCGATTAGCAATCAGCCCCAGCATTTT,TRBJ1-5,TRBV5-6,-,-
CASSWTLMNTEAFF,TGTGCCAGCAGTTGGACACTGATGAACACTGAAGCTTTCTTT,TRBJ1-1,TRBV28,-,-
CASSPWGLGGPTDTQYF,TGTGCCAGCAGCCCATGGGGACTAGGAGGACCCACAGATACGCAGTATTTT,TRBJ2-3,TRBV11-2,TRBD2,-
CASSHGTDTQYF,TGTGCCAGCAGCCATGGCACAGATACGCAGTATTTT,TRBJ2-3,TRBV13,-,-
CASSLEGGSYNEQFF,TGTGCCAGCAGCTTAGAGGGGGGGTCCTACAATGAGCAGTTCTTC,TRBJ2-1,TRBV13,-,-
CASSLDRFSTDTQYF,TGTGCCAGCAGCTTGGACAGGTTTAGCACAGATACGCAGTATTTT,TRBJ2-3,TRBV11-1,TRBD1,-
CASSQGQGADSPLHF,TGTGCCAGCAGCCAAGGACAGGGGGCCGATTCACCCCTCCACTTT,TRBJ1-6,TRBV5-5,TRBD1,-
CASSSVEGSGETQYF,TGCGCCAGCAGCTCCGTGGAGGGGTCGGGAGAGACCCAGTACTTC,TRBJ2-5,TRBV5-1,-,-
CASSLTNRALGYNEQFF,TGTGCCAGCAGCTTAACCAACAGGGCCTTGGGCTACAATGAGCAGTTCTTC,TRBJ2-1,TRBV7-8,-,-
CASRSGLNTEAFF,TGCGCCAGCAGGTCAGGGTTGAACACTGAAGCTTTCTTT,TRBJ1-1,TRBV5-1,-,-
CASSLAGDEQYF,TGTGCCAGCAGCTTAGCAGGGGACGAGCAGTACTTC,TRBJ2-7,TRBV7-9,-,-
CASSTGASYEQYF,TGTGCCAGCAGCACGGGTGCCTCCTACGAGCAGTACTTC,TRBJ2-7,TRBV7-8,-,-